This is a list of T cell receptor beta chains from one sample in a study of shared clonotypes between healthy human individuals. Using immunoSEQ multiplex PCR, the repertoire was profiled, and TCRdb retains in-frame clones only, with some absent. The sample has 330,000 or so clones, around 67% seen once. Sample: memory CD4+ T cells sorted from blood. The origin of the receptors is a man aged 25 to 40 in good health. Both conserved end residues are part of each CDR3. The D gene is left open where the match is weak. Expanded clones get a size class; other rows say once, few or many, or leave the size out.

.,TRBJ2-7,TRBV5-1,few,TGCGCCAGCAGCTTCGGACGGGTGACTAGTGGCGAGCAGTACTTC,CASSFGRVTSGEQYF
TRBD2,TRBJ2-1,TRBV28,.,TGTGCCAGCAGTTTATGGATAGCGGGCTCCTACAATGAGCAGTTCTTC,CASSLWIAGSYNEQFF
.,TRBJ2-7,TRBV15,.,TGTGCCTCATCCAGGGATTACTACGAGCAGTACTTC,CASSRDYYEQYF
.,TRBJ2-5,TRBV5-5,many,TGTGCCAGCAGCTTAGAGGGGACCCCGGGAGAGACCCAGTACTTC,CASSLEGTPGETQYF
.,TRBJ2-7,TRBV15,.,TGTGCCACCAGCAGAGATCTGGGGGAGATCTACGAGCAGTACTTC,CATSRDLGEIYEQYF
.,TRBJ1-1,TRBV5-1,.,TGCGCCAGCACCTTAGGAGAGGGGTACTTCAAAGCTTTCTTT,CASTLGEGYFKAFF
.,TRBJ1-3,TRBV9,.,TGTGCCAGCAGCGCTTACACTGGAAACACCATATATTTT,CASSAYTGNTIYF
.,TRBJ2-7,TRBV7-2,.,TGTGCCAGCAGCTTACAGGGCCTTTTCGAGCAGTACTTC,CASSLQGLFEQYF
TRBD1,TRBJ1-2,TRBV19,few,TGTGCCACGTCGAGGGGGCAGGGTAGCTATGGCTACACCTTC,CATSRGQGSYGYTF
TRBD2,TRBJ2-7,TRBV6-1,few,TGTGCCAGCAGTTTGAAAGCGGGAGGGGACTACGAGCAGTACTTC,CASSLKAGGDYEQYF
TRBD1,TRBJ1-5,TRBV28,.,TGTGCCAGCAGTCCGACAGGGGGCGCAGGTCAGCCCCAGCATTTT,CASSPTGGAGQPQHF
.,TRBJ1-1,TRBV5-1,.,TGCGCCAGCAGCCCGGCAGGGGACAAACAGCGAGCTTTCTTT,CASSPAGDKQRAFF
.,TRBJ2-3,TRBV19,.,TGTGCCAGCGCGAAATCGGGGACTTCCACAGATACGCAGTATTTT,CASAKSGTSTDTQYF
.,TRBJ1-5,TRBV28,.,TGTGCCAGCAGTATCGGACGGCTCAATCAGCCCCAGCATTTT,CASSIGRLNQPQHF
TRBD1,TRBJ1-3,TRBV18,.,TGTGCCAGCTCACCCGACAGGGGTGGAAACACCATATATTTT,CASSPDRGGNTIYF
.,TRBJ2-7,TRBV6-1,many,TGTGCCAGCTTGGTCGGTGGATACGAGCAGTACTTC,CASLVGGYEQYF
.,TRBJ2-7,TRBV18,.,TGTGCCAGCTCACCGAATATTTACGAGCAGTACTTC,CASSPNIYEQYF
TRBD2,TRBJ2-4,TRBV7-8,few,TGTGCCAGCACCCCCCTGGGAGGGCGCGGGGACATTCAGTACTTC,CASTPLGGRGDIQYF
.,TRBJ2-3,TRBV6-5,once,TGTGCCAGCAGTTACTCGGGGGTTATTTACGATACGCAGTATTTT,CASSYSGVIYDTQYF
.,TRBJ2-7,TRBV27,.,TGTGCCAGCAGTCTCCTGGGACGGGAGTCCTACGAGCAGTACTTC,CASSLLGRESYEQYF
.,TRBJ1-5,TRBV7-6,few,TGTGCCAGCAGTACTAGTCCCTATCAGCCCCAGCATTTT,CASSTSPYQPQHF
.,TRBJ1-4,TRBV19,.,TGTGCCAGTAGTATCGGCATAACGAGGGGTGGCGGCGAAAAACTGTTTTTT,CASSIGITRGGGEKLFF
TRBD2,TRBJ2-1,TRBV5-1,.,TGCGCCAGCAGTCGGACTAGCGGAGGCGATGAGCAGTTCTTC,CASSRTSGGDEQFF
.,TRBJ1-3,TRBV28,.,TGTGCCAGCAATCAAGTCAGTCTAAGAAACACCATATATTTT,CASNQVSLRNTIYF
.,TRBJ1-4,TRBV10-3,.,TGTGCCATCAGTGATAGGCGGCAGCCCAATGAAAAACTGTTTTTT,CAISDRRQPNEKLFF
.,TRBJ1-1,TRBV6-5,.,TGTGCCAGCAGCCAAATGACAGCGTTGAACACTGAAGCTTTCTTT,CASSQMTALNTEAFF
.,TRBJ2-5,TRBV28,.,TGTGCCACCACTGTCGGTCAGGGGGGGGAGACCCAGTACTTC,CATTVGQGGETQYF
.,TRBJ2-3,TRBV18,few,TGTGCCAGCTCACCACCTAGCGTCACAGATACGCAGTATTTT,CASSPPSVTDTQYF
TRBD2,TRBJ2-1,TRBV7-2,.,TGTGCCAGCAGCTTTGGACTAGCGGTCAACAATGAGCAGTTCTTC,CASSFGLAVNNEQFF
TRBD2,TRBJ2-1,TRBV4-3,few,TGCGCCAGCAGCCAAGAGAGAGGCGGGAGCTACAATGAGCAGTTCTTC,CASSQERGGSYNEQFF
.,TRBJ1-5,TRBV28,.,TGTGCCAGCAGTCCCAGGGGTTATAGCAATCAGCCCCAGCATTTT,CASSPRGYSNQPQHF
.,TRBJ2-2,TRBV12-5,.,TGTGCTAGTGGTTTGGGCCCTGGTGCCGGGGAGCTGTTTTTT,CASGLGPGAGELFF
TRBD1,TRBJ1-1,TRBV6-6,.,TGTGCCAGCAGTTACCAGGGACAGGGGAACACTGAAGCTTTCTTT,CASSYQGQGNTEAFF
TRBD1,TRBJ1-2,TRBV19,.,TGTGCCAGCCTAGGGACAGGGTCGTACTATGGCTACACCTTC,CASLGTGSYYGYTF
TRBD1,TRBJ1-1,TRBV10-2,.,TGCGCCAGCAGTTCGGGACAGGGGGCGGGGGTATTT,CASSSGQGAGVF
.,TRBJ2-3,TRBV28,once,TGTGCCAGCAGTCCGCCCTTAACAGATACGCAGTATTTT,CASSPPLTDTQYF
TRBD1,TRBJ1-1,TRBV2,.,TGTGCCAGCAGTATAGACAGGGTCATGGGAACTGAAGCTTTCTTT,CASSIDRVMGTEAFF
.,TRBJ2-3,TRBV5-4,.,TGTGCCAGCAGCTTGATCGGGAGACAGTCCCCTAGCACAGATACGCAGTATTTT,CASSLIGRQSPSTDTQYF
.,TRBJ2-7,TRBV7-4,few,TGTGCCAGCTCAGGGGTCTCCCACGAGCAGTACTTC,CASSGVSHEQYF
.,TRBJ2-6,TRBV14,.,TGTGCCAGCAGCCCCTCGGGACATCCTGGGGTGCGGGCCAACGTCCTGACTTTC,CASSPSGHPGVRANVLTF
.,TRBJ1-5,TRBV28,few,TGTGCCAGCAGTTTTAGACAGCCCAATCAGCCCCAGCATTTT,CASSFRQPNQPQHF
TRBD2,TRBJ2-5,TRBV10-2,.,TGCGCCAGCAGAGATGGACTAGCGGGAGCAGAGACCCAGTACTTC,CASRDGLAGAETQYF
.,TRBJ2-1,TRBV18,.,TGTGCCAGCTCACCAAAGACTGAGCAGTTCTTC,CASSPKTEQFF
.,TRBJ2-3,TRBV2,few,TGTGCCAGCAGTTACGATCCGACCACAGGGTCCGGCACAGATACGCAGTATTTT,CASSYDPTTGSGTDTQYF
.,TRBJ2-2,TRBV9,.,TGTGCCAGCAGCGCACACAGGAACACCGGGGAGCTGTTTTTT,CASSAHRNTGELFF
.,TRBJ1-5,TRBV7-2,.,TGTGCCAGCAGCTTCACAATTTTCGGGGGTAGCAATCAGCCCCAGCATTTT,CASSFTIFGGSNQPQHF
.,TRBJ2-6,TRBV18,.,TGTGCCAGCTCACCAATACCAGGGGCCGGGGCCAACGTCCTGACTTTC,CASSPIPGAGANVLTF
TRBD2,TRBJ2-7,TRBV4-1,.,TGCGCCAGCAGCCAGACTTTAAGCGGGAGCTACGAGCAGTACTTC,CASSQTLSGSYEQYF
.,TRBJ1-5,TRBV28,.,TGTGCCAGCAGTCCTCCTAGGGGGGGAGGGGATCAGCCCCAGCATTTT,CASSPPRGGGDQPQHF
TRBD1,TRBJ1-2,TRBV7-2,.,TGTGCCAGCAGCCAGAAGGCAGGGGGGCGGGGCTACACCTTC,CASSQKAGGRGYTF
.,TRBJ2-1,TRBV29-1,.,TGCAGCGCCCAAGGCGGTTTCAAGGACAATGAGCAGTTCTTC,CSAQGGFKDNEQFF
TRBD2,TRBJ2-1,TRBV29-1,few,TGCAGCGTAGATGGGACTAGCGGGTTCCATGAGCAGTTCTTC,CSVDGTSGFHEQFF
.,TRBJ2-1,TRBV28,.,TGTGCCAGCACCACTACCGGGGGCACGGCCAATGAGCAGTTCTTC,CASTTTGGTANEQFF
.,TRBJ2-1,TRBV7-9,.,TGTGCCAGCAGCTCATTCAGTTACAATGAGCAGTTCTTC,CASSSFSYNEQFF
.,TRBJ2-2,TRBV5-1,few,TGCGCCAGCAGTATGACGGAGACGAACACCGGGGAGCTGTTTTTT,CASSMTETNTGELFF
.,TRBJ2-3,TRBV6-1,.,TGTGCCAGCAGTGAAGGGAGCGGATCTAGCCCAGATACGCAGTATTTT,CASSEGSGSSPDTQYF
.,TRBJ1-3,TRBV6-1,.,TGTGCCAGCAGTGAAATGCCAATGGAGGGGGCTGGAAACACCATATATTTT,CASSEMPMEGAGNTIYF
.,TRBJ2-3,TRBV4-2,.,TGTGCCAGCAGCCAAGTTGACGGACTATCCGTGGATACGCAGTATTTT,CASSQVDGLSVDTQYF
.,TRBJ1-4,TRBV5-1,.,TGCGCCAGCAGCGCCGGACGGCTTAATGAAAAACTGTTTTTT,CASSAGRLNEKLFF